Shown below are 10 T cell receptor beta chains from a single sample sequenced in a study of blood T cell repertoires in COVID-19. The assay was immunoSEQ multiplex PCR, and TCRdb's table has in-frame clones only and misses some. The repertoire has over 85,000 clones, about 88% of them found once; the top ten carry roughly 3.3%. The sample taken for sequencing was peripheral blood. The receptors come from a woman aged 50 to 60 with acute or convalescent COVID-19.

Comments on this clone: Other nucleotide sequences in the sample specify the same CDR3. The chain recombines TRBV5-5 with TRBJ1-2; the D gene is possibly TRBD1 (5 bases). Per the germline V gene, CDR1 is SGHKS and CDR2 is YYEKEE (reference sequence). Trimming removed 4 bases from V and 5 bases from J, with 15 bases in between. This CDR3 is built from 14 residues. The CDR3: CASSPDSGGYGYTF. CDR3 bases: TGTGCCAGCAGCCCAGACAGCGGAGGGTATGGCTACACCTTC.

The chain uses TRBV10-3 and TRBJ1-6; tentatively, D is TRBD1 (6 bases). The V gene lost 4 bases and the J gene lost 7 bases, with 11 bases spanning the gap. The V gene's germline CDR1 is ENHRY and CDR2 SYGVKD. The CDR3 loop spans 14 amino acids. The CDR3 sequence is CAISVGQPNSPLHF. In nucleotides, the CDR3 is TGTGCCATCAGTGTCGGACAGCCAAATTCACCCCTCCACTTT.

This chain joins TRBV6-6 and TRBJ1-1; the D is unclear. Trimming stripped 5 bases from V and 5 bases from J, with 15 bases between. The germline V gene has CDR1 MNHNY and CDR2 SVGAGI (reference sequence). This CDR3 comprises 14 residues. The CDR3, as DNA: TGTGCCAGCAGTCCCTCGTCTAGAGGGACTGAAGCTTTCTTT. It specifies CASSPSSRGTEAFF.

The sample holds a few counts of this clone. This rearrangement joins TRBV14 to TRBJ1-3; 8 bases fit TRBD1. This CDR3 has 14 residues. Unmatched junction bases numbered 1, after V lost 4 bases and J lost 2 bases. CDR1 is SGHDN and CDR2 is FVKESK in the germline V gene. CDR3 DNA: TGTGCCAGCAGCCGGACAGGGACTGGAAACACCATATATTTT. As protein: CASSRTGTGNTIYF.

In this sample, this clone turned up once. V is TRBV19 and J is TRBJ2-1; 11 nucleotides match TRBD2. The CDR3 extends over 16 amino acids. In germline, CDR1 is LNHDA, CDR2 SQIVND (reference sequence). The V and J ends lost 3 bases and 5 bases, in that order; junction bases with no gene match: 6. CDR3 DNA sequence: TGTGCCAGTAGTATTTGGGGGACTAGCGGTAACAATGAGCAGTTCTTC. It translates to CASSIWGTSGNNEQFF.

V and J are TRBV3-1 (or the pseudogene TRBV3-2) and TRBJ2-1, with 13 bases aligning to TRBD2. V gave up 4 bases and J gave up 0 bases; unmatched junction bases: 9. Germline loops: CDR1 LGHDT, CDR2 YNNKEL (reference sequence). The CDR3 extends over 19 amino acids. Here the CDR3 reads CASSPHRTSGSRSYNEQFF. The CDR3 DNA is TGTGCCAGCAGCCCCCACAGGACTAGCGGGAGTCGCTCCTACAATGAGCAGTTCTTC.

The chain uses TRBV7-2 and TRBJ2-5, with 9 bases matching TRBD2. Losses at the gene ends were 0 bases for V and 2 bases for J; bases not matched to a gene: 4. From germline, CDR1 is SGHTA and CDR2 FQGNSA. The length of the CDR3 is 16 residues. The CDR3 reads CASSLAQTSGQETQYF. In DNA, the CDR3 is TGTGCCAGCAGCTTAGCTCAGACTAGCGGACAAGAGACCCAGTACTTC. The full variable domain, in which reference TRBV7-2 and TRBJ2-5 provide the parts outside the CDR3, is GAGVSQSPSNKVTEKGKDVELRCDPISGHTALYWYRQSLGQGLEFLIYFQGNSAPDKSGLPSDRFSAERTGGSVSTLTIQRTQQEDSAVYLCASSLAQTSGQETQYFGPGTRLLVL.

CDR3 sequence: CASSLALVDYEQYF. Written as DNA, the CDR3 is TGTGCCAGCAGCTTAGCGCTGGTAGACTACGAGCAGTACTTC. V is TRBV7-8 and J is TRBJ2-7, with no clear D. This CDR3 region has 14 residues. Trimming pared 0 bases from V and 3 bases from J, leaving 9 bases between. Germline CDR1 reads SGHVS; CDR2 reads FQNEAQ.

This rearrangement joins TRBV5-4 to TRBJ2-1; tentatively, D is TRBD2 (6 bases). There are 16 residues in the CDR3. CDR1 is SGHNT, CDR2 YYREEE, per germline (reference sequence). The ends were cut back, 3 bases at V and 2 bases at J, with 15 bases in the middle. CDR3 region: CASSSWEAGAYNEQFF. The CDR3 nucleotides are TGTGCCAGCAGCTCCTGGGAGGCCGGGGCCTACAATGAGCAGTTCTTC.

The chain links TRBV3-1 (or the pseudogene TRBV3-2) to TRBJ1-1; D is undetermined. Trimming stripped 4 bases from V and 3 bases from J, with 9 bases between. This CDR3 comprises 13 residues. Germline V CDR1 and CDR2: LGHDT, YNNKEL (reference sequence). In DNA form, the CDR3 reads TGTGCCAGCAGCCTCAGATTTGACACTGAAGCTTTCTTT. It yields the protein CASSLRFDTEAFF.